This T cell receptor (beta chain) comes out of a study of T cell changes during pregnancy in multiple sclerosis. Here immunoSEQ multiplex PCR was the method, and the copy in TCRdb shows in-frame clones only, minus some. Here the sample spans about 80,000 clones, about 89% being singletons. Trimming removed 4 bases at V and 2 bases at J, with 15 bases between. In germline, CDR1 is SGHAT, CDR2 FQNNGV. The CDR3 runs to 15 residues. The sequenced sample was peripheral blood, obtained before pregnancy. This receptor was taken from a female donor with multiple sclerosis, enrolled in a pregnancy study. This chain connects TRBV11-2 to TRBJ2-7, with a tentative D call TRBD1 (5 bases). CDR3 bases: TGTGCCAGCAGCTCCACCAGGACAAGAACCTACGAGCAGTACTTC. Translated, it gives CASSSTRTRTYEQYF.